The source of this T cell receptor beta chain is a study of T cells in women clearing cervical HPV infection. The V end lost 6 bases, the J end lost 7 bases, and 9 bases lay between the germline ends. CDR1 is WNHNN and CDR2 is SYGVQD in the germline V gene (reference sequence). This CDR3 is 12 amino acids long. Clones were sequenced by immunoSEQ multiplex PCR, and TCRdb holds only the in-frame ones, with some missing. Its table records under 25,000 clones. All donors had a single incident cervical HPV16 infection, not prevalent. Study results and caveats: TRBV6-7 relative abundance averaged 0.11% in cases and about 0.15% in controls. Repertoire richness, not evenness, was significantly elevated in CIN3+ cases versus controls.

A remark on this clone: Its target is not known. The DNA ends 3 residues before the CDR3 does, and the rest of the CDR3 is filled in from the germline J gene.

This rearrangement joins TRBV10-1 to TRBJ2-2, with a tentative D call TRBD1 (5 bases). Specimen: blood buffy coat. The TCR comes from a woman between 18 and 70 years old with a cervical HPV16 infection that either progressed to CIN3+ or cleared (not recorded which). Partial CDR3 DNA: TGCGCCAGCAGACAGGACGGCGGGGAG. Translated: CASRQDGGE. The whole CDR3 is CASRQDGGELFF.